This is a list of T cell receptor beta chains from one sample in a study of blood T cell repertoires in COVID-19. The repertoire was sequenced with immunoSEQ multiplex PCR; TCRdb's copy has only in-frame clones and lacks some. Here the sample spans a few hundred thousand clones, around 90% being singletons. What was sequenced was PBMCs or T cells enriched from blood (not recorded which). All receptors come from a young man in a cohort exposed to, infected with or recovered from COVID-19 (not recorded which). CDR3s include the opening cysteine and the closing phenylalanine or tryptophan.

j_call,v_call,cdr3_aa
TRBJ2-1,TRBV27,CASIPEAEGKNEQFF
TRBJ2-7,TRBV28,CASSLMQGGQYF
TRBJ2-7,TRBV19,CASSPPGLLSYEQYF
TRBJ2-2,TRBV4-1,CASSRVSSGGTGELFF
TRBJ2-2,TRBV9,CASSLGLAGGTGELFF
TRBJ2-1,TRBV6-2/TRBV6-3,CASSYPDSISGSGYNEQFF
TRBJ2-5,TRBV7-2,CASSTGTDQETQYF
TRBJ1-2,TRBV28,CASSLPQNYGYTF
TRBJ2-1,TRBV13,CASSLSGRDRNEQFF
TRBJ1-6,TRBV6-1,CASSEEGAALGSPLHF
TRBJ2-1,TRBV3-1/TRBV3-2,CATGTSGREQFF
TRBJ1-3,TRBV4-1,CASSQPGTGGNTIYF
TRBJ1-6,TRBV3-1/TRBV3-2,CASSGQVSPLHF
TRBJ2-2,TRBV4-3,CASSQASPGVPSVGELFF